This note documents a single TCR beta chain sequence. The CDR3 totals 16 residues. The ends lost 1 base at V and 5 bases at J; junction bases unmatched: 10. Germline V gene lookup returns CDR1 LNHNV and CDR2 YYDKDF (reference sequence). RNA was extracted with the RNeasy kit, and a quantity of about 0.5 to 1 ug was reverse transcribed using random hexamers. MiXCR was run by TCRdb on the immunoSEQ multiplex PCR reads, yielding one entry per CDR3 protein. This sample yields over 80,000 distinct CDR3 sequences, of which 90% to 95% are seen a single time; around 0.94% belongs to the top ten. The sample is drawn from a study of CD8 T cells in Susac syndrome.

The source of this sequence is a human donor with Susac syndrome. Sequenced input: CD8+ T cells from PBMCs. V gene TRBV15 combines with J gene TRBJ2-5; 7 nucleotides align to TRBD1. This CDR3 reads CATSRAGRGSAETQYF. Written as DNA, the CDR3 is TGTGCCACCAGCAGAGCCGGCAGGGGGTCGGCGGAGACCCAGTACTTC.